The source of this T cell receptor beta chain is a study of cytomegalovirus exposure and HLA in healthy donors. Study findings and constraints: Sequences of the TCR beta chain were said to predict the HLA-A and HLA-B alleles of most subjects accurately. Common viral pathogens seemed to be connected with several of the most significant clusters, according to a later analysis. In a later analysis, a missense DCLRE1C variant was linked to TCR beta V- and J-gene trimming.

From germline, CDR1 is SGHRS and CDR2 YFSETQ. Trimming took off 4 bases at V and 1 base at J, with 18 bases between the two ends. There are 16 residues in the CDR3. Both 60 Vbeta primers and 13 Jbeta primers went into the PCR. The authors' processing: A follow-up analysis tallied 65 million to 80 million unique TCR beta chains, some 11 million shared. TCRdb's copy holds only in-frame clones and misses some; the assay was immunoSEQ multiplex PCR. For V, J and clone size, that table is used; D and trimming come from the DNA. The sample has over 130,000 clones; 75% to 90% are singletons. Points on this clone: Its cognate antigen is unknown.

This sequence originates from a female donor in good health and CMV-seronegative. Sequencing was carried out using PBMCs. The gene calls are TRBV5-1 and TRBJ2-7; D is possibly TRBD2 (5 bases). CDR3 sequence: CASSLGNTGSSYEQYF. The CDR3 DNA follows: TGCGCCAGCAGCCTTGGCAACACGGGGTCTTCCTACGAGCAGTACTTC. Full variable domain (remainder filled in from reference TRBV5-1 and TRBJ2-7): KAGVTQTPRYLIKTRGQQVTLSCSPISGHRSVSWYQQTPGQGLQFLFEYFSETQRNKGNFPGRFSGRQFSNSRSEMNVSTLELGDSALYLCASSLGNTGSSYEQYFGPGTRLTVT.